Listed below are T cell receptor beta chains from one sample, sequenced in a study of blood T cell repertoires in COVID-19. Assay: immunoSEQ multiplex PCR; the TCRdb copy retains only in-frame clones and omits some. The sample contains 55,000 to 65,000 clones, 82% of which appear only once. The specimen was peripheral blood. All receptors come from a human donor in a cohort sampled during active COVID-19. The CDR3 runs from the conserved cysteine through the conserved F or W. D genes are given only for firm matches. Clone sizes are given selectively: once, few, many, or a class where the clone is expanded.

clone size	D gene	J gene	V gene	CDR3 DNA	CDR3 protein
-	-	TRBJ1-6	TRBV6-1	TGTGCCAGCAGTGACCAGGGTTATGGGAATTCACCCCTCCACTTT	CASSDQGYGNSPLHF
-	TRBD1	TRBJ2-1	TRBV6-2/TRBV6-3	TGTGCCAGCAGTTACCCCGTCACCCCAGGACAGGGGAGTCGCAATGAGCAGTTCTTC	CASSYPVTPGQGSRNEQFF
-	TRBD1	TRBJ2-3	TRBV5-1	TGCGCCAGCAGTTACTCCGGGACAGGGGCCTTAGATACGCAGTATTTT	CASSYSGTGALDTQYF
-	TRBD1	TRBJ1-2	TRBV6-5	TGTGCCAGCAGTCCGGGACAGGGAAACTATGGCTACACCTTC	CASSPGQGNYGYTF
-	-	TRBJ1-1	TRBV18	TGTGCCAGCTCTACGGACAGGAACACTGAAGCTTTCTTT	CASSTDRNTEAFF
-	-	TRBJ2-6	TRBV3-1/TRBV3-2	TGTGCCAGCAGCCCGCTTACAGGGTCTGGGGCCAACGTCCTGACTTTC	CASSPLTGSGANVLTF
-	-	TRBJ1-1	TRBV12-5	TGTGCTAGTGGTTCGCGGACAGCCCCGAACACTGAAGCTTTCTTT	CASGSRTAPNTEAFF
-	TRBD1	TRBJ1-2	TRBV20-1	TGCAGGGGGGGGGACAGGAGGGGCTACACCTTC	CRGGDRRGYTF
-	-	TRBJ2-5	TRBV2	TGTGCCAGCAGTTATAACGGACTACAACAAGAGACCCAGTACTTC	CASSYNGLQQETQYF
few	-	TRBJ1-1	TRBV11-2	TGTGCCAGCAGCTTAGATATCGCAGTGAACACTGAAGCTTTCTTT	CASSLDIAVNTEAFF
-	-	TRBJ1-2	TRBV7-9	TGTGCCAGCAGCTCCGTTGCGGGGGGTTATGGCTACACCTTC	CASSSVAGGYGYTF
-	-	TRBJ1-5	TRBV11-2	TGTGCCAGCAGCGATCTGGGGGGGGGAATTAGCAATCAGCCCCAGCATTTT	CASSDLGGGISNQPQHF
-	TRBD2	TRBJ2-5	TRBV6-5	TGTGCCAGCAGCCCCGGGACTAGGGTGACCCAGTACTTC	CASSPGTRVTQYF
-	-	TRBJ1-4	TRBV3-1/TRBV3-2	TGTGCCAGCAGCCAAGGGGGGGGTAATGAAAAACTGTTTTTT	CASSQGGGNEKLFF
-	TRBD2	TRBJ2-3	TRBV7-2	TGTGCCAGCAGCTTAGGTGGGACTACACGCACAGATACGCAGTATTTT	CASSLGGTTRTDTQYF
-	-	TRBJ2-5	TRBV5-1	TGCGCCAGCAGCTTCTCGGAACAGCCAAAGACCCAGTACTTC	CASSFSEQPKTQYF
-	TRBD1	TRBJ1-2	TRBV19	TGTGCCAGTCATGACAGGGTCAGAACACACCTCTATGGCTACACCTTC	CASHDRVRTHLYGYTF
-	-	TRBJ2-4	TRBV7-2	TGTGCCAGCAGCTCTACCGCCCGGGTAGCCAAAAACATTCAGTACTTC	CASSSTARVAKNIQYF
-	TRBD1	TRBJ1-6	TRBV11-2	TGTGCCAGCAGCCCCCGGTTGGGGACAGGGGGAAGTTCACCCCTCCACTTT	CASSPRLGTGGSSPLHF
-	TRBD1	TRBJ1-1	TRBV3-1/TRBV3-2	TGTGCCAGCAGCCAAGATGACAGGGTGGACACTGAAGCTTTCTTT	CASSQDDRVDTEAFF
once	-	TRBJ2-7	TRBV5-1	TGCGCCAGCAGCTTGGTGCGGAGCTCCTACGAGCAGTACTTC	CASSLVRSSYEQYF
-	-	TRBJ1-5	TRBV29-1	TGCAGCGTTGGGGTTGGGGGCGGCCAGCCCCAGCATTTT	CSVGVGGGQPQHF
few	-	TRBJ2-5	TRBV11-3	TGTGCCAGCAGCTTAACCGGGACTGCGCAAGAGACCCAGTACTTC	CASSLTGTAQETQYF
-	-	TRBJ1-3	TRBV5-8	TGTGCCAGCAGCTTACGGGAGAACGGAAACACCATATATTTT	CASSLRENGNTIYF
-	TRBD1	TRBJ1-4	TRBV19	TGTGCCAGTATGGGACAGAATAATGAAAAACTGTTTTTT	CASMGQNNEKLFF
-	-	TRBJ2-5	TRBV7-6	TGTGCCAGCAGCTTAGAAGCGTGGAGGGGTGAGACCCAGTACTTC	CASSLEAWRGETQYF
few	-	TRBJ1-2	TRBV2	TGTGCCAGCAGAGCGGGACGGATAAACTATGGCTACACCTTC	CASRAGRINYGYTF
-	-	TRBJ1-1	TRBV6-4	TGTGCCAGCAGCGGGGTCGGGACTGAAGCTTTCTTT	CASSGVGTEAFF
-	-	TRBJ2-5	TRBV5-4	TGTGCCAGCAGCTATTATCCCGGGGGAGGCCAAGAGACCCAGTACTTC	CASSYYPGGGQETQYF
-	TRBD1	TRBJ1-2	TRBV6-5	TGTGCCAGTACGACAGGGGATTATGGCTACACCTTC	CASTTGDYGYTF
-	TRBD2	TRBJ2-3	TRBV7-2	TGTGCCAGCAGCCTCCCCGTTGCGGGGGGACACCCTGGGACGCAGTATTTT	CASSLPVAGGHPGTQYF
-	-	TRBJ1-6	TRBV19	TGTGCCAGTGCTCAACAGTACTCACCCCTCCACTTT	CASAQQYSPLHF
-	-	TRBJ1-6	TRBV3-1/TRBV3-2	TGTGCCAGCAGCTCTCAGGGTTATAATTCACCCCTCCACTTT	CASSSQGYNSPLHF
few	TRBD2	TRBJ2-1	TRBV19	TGTGCCAGTAGGGGAAGGTCGGGGCGGGGGAGCATCTACAATGAGCAGTTCTTC	CASRGRSGRGSIYNEQFF
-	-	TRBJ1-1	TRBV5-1	TGCGCCAGCAGCTTGGACACGAACACTGAAGCTTTCTTT	CASSLDTNTEAFF
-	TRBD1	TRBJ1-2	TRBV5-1	TGCGCCAGCAATACAGGGGTGGGCGGCTATGGCTACACCTTC	CASNTGVGGYGYTF
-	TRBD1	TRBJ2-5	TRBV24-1	TGTGCCACCAGCTGGACAGGGCAAGAGACCCAGTACTTC	CATSWTGQETQYF
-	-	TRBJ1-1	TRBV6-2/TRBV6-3	TGTGCCAGCAGTTTGGCTAACACTGAAGCTTTCTTT	CASSLANTEAFF
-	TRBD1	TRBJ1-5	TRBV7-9	TGTGCCAGCAGCGACCACAGGGGTCAACCTCAGCCCCAGCATTTT	CASSDHRGQPQPQHF
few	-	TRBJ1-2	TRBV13	TGTGCCAGCAGCTTAGAGGAGACGGCCCTCACCTTC	CASSLEETALTF
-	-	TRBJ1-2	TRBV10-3	TGTGCCATCAGGTCCCAGGAGGGGTATGGCTACACCTTC	CAIRSQEGYGYTF
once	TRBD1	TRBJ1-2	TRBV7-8	TGTGCCAGCAGCTTAGCCCCGGGGACAGGGGGCATGAGTGGCTACACCTTC	CASSLAPGTGGMSGYTF
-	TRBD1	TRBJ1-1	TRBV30	TGTGCCTGGAGTCCCGACAGGGCCACTGAAGCTTTCTTT	CAWSPDRATEAFF